A selection of T cell receptor beta chains follows, all from one sample in a study of CD8 T cell repertoires and HIV-1 epitope variants. These TCRs are of unknown antigen specificity. The method was immunoSEQ multiplex PCR; TCRdb's version includes in-frame clones alone and lacks a portion of them. In the table there are 4,000 to 6,000 clones, about 65% of which are singletons. The sample comprised cultured CD8+ T cells derived from PBMCs. These receptors came from a male donor with HIV. CDR3s include the opening cysteine and the closing phenylalanine or tryptophan. The D gene is left open where the match is weak. Clone size is given for some rows only: seen once, a few or many times, or a class if the clone is expanded.

J | D | size | V | DNA | CDR3
TRBJ1-2 | . | . | TRBV13 | TGTGCCAGCAGCTTCGCGGACAGCTTCTATGGCTACACCTTC | CASSFADSFYGYTF
TRBJ2-3 | TRBD1 | . | TRBV13 | TGTGCCAGCAGCTCTCCGGGACAGGGGGCAGATACGCAGTATTTT | CASSSPGQGADTQYF
TRBJ2-1 | . | . | TRBV28 | TGTGCCAGCAGTTGGGGTAGTGTTGAGCAGTTCTTC | CASSWGSVEQFF
TRBJ2-7 | TRBD1 | few | TRBV6-5 | TGTGCCAGCAGTTACTCGGGTACAGGGGCCGCCTACGAGCAGTACTTC | CASSYSGTGAAYEQYF
TRBJ1-3 | . | once | TRBV28 | TGTGCCAGCAGTCCAGGAGCTGGAAACACCATATATTTT | CASSPGAGNTIYF
TRBJ2-7 | . | . | TRBV29-1 | TGCAGCGTTGAGGGGACCGTCTCCTACGAGCAGTACTTC | CSVEGTVSYEQYF
TRBJ1-1 | TRBD1 | few | TRBV25-1 | TGTGCCAGCAGTGAATATTTAGTGACGGACAGGGACGGCACTGAAGCTTTCTTT | CASSEYLVTDRDGTEAFF
TRBJ2-1 | . | few | TRBV27 | TGTGCCAGCAGTTTATCCGCGTACAATGAGCAGTTCTTC | CASSLSAYNEQFF
TRBJ2-7 | TRBD2 | . | TRBV6-5 | TGTGCCAGCTGGGAAGCGGGAGGGGCCTACGAGCAGTACTTC | CASWEAGGAYEQYF
TRBJ2-1 | TRBD1 | . | TRBV13 | TGTGCCAGCAGTTTATCACAGGGGATATCCTACAATGAGCAGTTCTTC | CASSLSQGISYNEQFF
TRBJ2-2 | TRBD1 | . | TRBV28 | TGTGCCACCACAGGGGGCTACACCGGGGAGCTGTTTTTT | CATTGGYTGELFF
TRBJ2-7 | . | . | TRBV28 | TGTGCCAGCAGCCCCCGGACTTCCTACTACGAGCAGTACTTC | CASSPRTSYYEQYF
TRBJ1-4 | . | . | TRBV6-5 | TGTGCCAGCAGTCCCGAGACGGGAATCAATGAAAAACTGTTTTTT | CASSPETGINEKLFF
TRBJ1-5 | . | . | TRBV7-2 | TGTGCCAGCAGCTTTTCGGGTAGCAATCAGCCCCAGCATTTT | CASSFSGSNQPQHF